This TCR beta chain is from a study of blood T cell repertoires in COVID-19. Study background: Sample material is recorded as cDNA or gDNA derived from T cells, B-cell-depleted T cells, or PBMCs.

Seattle patients were enrolled during active infection and followed longitudinally. The trim removed 5 bases at V and 3 bases at J, leaving 7 bases unmatched. The germline gives CDR1 SNHLY, CDR2 FYNNEI. This CDR3 is 15 amino acids long. As handled by the study authors: From reference gene primer amplification, estimates of nucleated cell counts were derived. Profiled with immunoSEQ multiplex PCR; TCRdb holds only in-frame clones, not every one. That table supplies the V and J calls and clone size; D and trimming were determined from the DNA. The sample has a few hundred thousand clones; more than 85% are singletons.

Source material: peripheral blood. The V gene is TRBV2, the J gene TRBJ1-2; 9 nucleotides match TRBD1. This clonotype originated in a person aged 18 to 35 with COVID-19, enrolled during active disease. CDR3 protein: CASSYTGGADYGYTF. In nucleotides, the CDR3 is TGTGCCAGCAGTTATACAGGGGGCGCGGACTATGGCTACACCTTC.